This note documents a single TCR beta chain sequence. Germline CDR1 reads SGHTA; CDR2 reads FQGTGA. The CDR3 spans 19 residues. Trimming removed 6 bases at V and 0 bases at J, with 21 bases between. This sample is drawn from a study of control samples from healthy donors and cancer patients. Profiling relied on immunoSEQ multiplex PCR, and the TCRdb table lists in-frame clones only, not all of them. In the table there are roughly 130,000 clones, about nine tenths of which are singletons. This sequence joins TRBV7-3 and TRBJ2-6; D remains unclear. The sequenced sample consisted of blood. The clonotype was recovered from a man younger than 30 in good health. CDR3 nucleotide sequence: TGTGCCAGCAGTCCGACCGGGCCCCCTCTGGGCTCTGGGGCCAACGTCCTGACTTTC. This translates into CASSPTGPPLGSGANVLTF.